Below are 31 T cell receptor beta chains sequenced from a single sample in a study of T cell responses to AZD1222 COVID-19 vaccine. Profiled with immunoSEQ multiplex PCR; TCRdb holds only in-frame clones, not every one. The sample carries roughly 100,000 clones, roughly 87% recorded once. Sequencing was performed on peripheral blood, taken on day 0 of AZD1222 vaccination. These receptors came from an adult in good health.

V usage is TRBV4-2 and J usage is TRBJ1-2; 8 nucleotides agree with TRBD1. This CDR3 is built from 17 residues. The junction had 11 bases not matched to a gene; V was cut back by 0 bases and J by 5 bases. Germline V gene sequence: CDR1 LGHNA, CDR2 YNFKEQ. In DNA form, the CDR3 reads TGTGCCAGCAGCCAAGAGTCAGGGGGCGATCTCCGATATGGCTACACCTTC. Protein: CASSQESGGDLRYGYTF.

The chain employs TRBV18 and TRBJ2-7; D is ambiguous. The V gene's germline CDR1 is KGHSH and CDR2 LQKENI. Trimming removed 5 bases from V and 3 bases from J, with 8 bases in between. The CDR3 is 12 amino acids. As DNA, the CDR3 is TGTGCCAGCTCAAGCCAGGACTACGAGCAGTACTTC. Its protein is CASSSQDYEQYF.

The chain has TRBV30 and TRBJ1-1; D is ambiguous. The CDR3 loop spans 11 amino acids. V lost 2 bases and J 5 bases, leaving 6 bases between the germline ends. The germline CDR1 and CDR2 sequences are GTSNPN and SVGIG (reference sequence). The chain's CDR3 is CAWSRETEAFF. DNA for the CDR3: TGTGCCTGGAGTAGGGAAACTGAAGCTTTCTTT.

The chain employs TRBV29-1 and TRBJ1-5; a possible D gene is TRBD1 (5 bases). V gave up 7 bases and J gave up 0 bases, with 13 bases separating them. Germline V gene data show CDR1 as SQVTM and CDR2 as ANQGSEA. The CDR3 spans 14 residues. CDR3 sequence reads: CSATGTNSNQPQHF. CDR3 coding DNA: TGCAGCGCCACCGGGACTAATAGCAATCAGCCCCAGCATTTT.

The V gene is TRBV6-1, the J gene TRBJ1-6; D uncertain. V gave up 1 base and J gave up 7 bases, with 5 bases separating them. Germline lookup yields CDR1 MNHNS and CDR2 SASEGT. The CDR3 consists of 13 residues. CDR3 region: CASSEGANSPLHF. In nucleotides, the CDR3 is TGTGCCAGCAGTGAAGGGGCAAATTCACCCCTCCACTTT.

The V call is TRBV27, the J call TRBJ2-3; D call uncertain. From germline, CDR1 is MNHEY and CDR2 SMNVEV (reference sequence). The ends were cut back, 3 bases at V and 3 bases at J, with 10 bases in the middle. The CDR3 totals 14 residues. In nucleotides, the CDR3 is TGTGCCAGCAGTTTTGGGCTCGGGACAGATACGCAGTATTTT. Protein product: CASSFGLGTDTQYF.

This chain links TRBV18 with TRBJ2-1, with D uncertain. V was trimmed by 2 bases and J by 6 bases, leaving 14 bases between them. Germline CDR1 KGHSH, CDR2 LQKENI. The CDR3 loop spans 15 amino acids. The CDR3 reads CASSPSVPEFNEQFF. CDR3 nucleotides: TGTGCCAGCTCACCAAGCGTGCCAGAATTCAATGAGCAGTTCTTC.

This clone was detected only once. The J gene is TRBJ2-7, the V gene TRBV30; 8 bases agree with TRBD2. This CDR3 is built from 17 residues. The V segment lost 2 bases and the J segment 2 bases; nucleotides outside the gene matches: 14. Germline V gene data show CDR1 as GTSNPN and CDR2 as SVGIG (reference sequence). The chain's CDR3 is CAWSRGGYFKEAYEQYF. The CDR3 nucleotides read TGTGCCTGGAGTCGCGGGGGGTATTTTAAAGAGGCCTACGAGCAGTACTTC.

The chain recombines TRBV5-1 with TRBJ2-7, with 9 bases lining up with TRBD1. The CDR3 extends over 14 amino acids. V trimming: 5 bases; J trimming: 7 bases; junction bases outside the gene matches: 10. CDR1 and CDR2 (germline): SGHRS, YFSETQ. The chain's CDR3 is CASSSQGQGEEQYF. The CDR3 DNA reads TGCGCCAGCAGTTCCCAGGGACAGGGCGAAGAGCAGTACTTC.

V and J are TRBV5-6 and TRBJ1-2; D is unclear. The CDR3 contains 14 residues. V was trimmed by 1 base and J by 8 bases, leaving 15 bases between them. CDR1 and CDR2 from the germline V gene are SGHDT and YYEEEE. The CDR3 DNA reads TGTGCCAGCAGCTTGAAAGATGGTTCATGGGGCTACACCTTC. Translation gives CASSLKDGSWGYTF.

The chain is built from TRBV4-2 and TRBJ1-1; D is uncertain. V lost 4 bases and J 7 bases, leaving 19 bases between the germline ends. This CDR3 region has 15 residues. Germline CDR1 LGHNA, CDR2 YNFKEQ. The CDR3 loop reads CASSRDQTRSNEAFF. CDR3 sequence (DNA): TGTGCCAGCAGCCGAGACCAGACTAGATCCAATGAAGCTTTCTTT.

CDR3 in DNA: TGTGCCAGCAGTTACCGGGTAGGGAACTATGGCTACACCTTC. Translated: CASSYRVGNYGYTF. The chain joins TRBV6-2 or TRBV6-3 to TRBJ1-2, with unresolved D. There are 14 residues in the CDR3. Between the trimmed V and J ends, which lost 2 bases and 2 bases, there was a span of 9 bases. Germline V gives CDR1 MNHEY, CDR2 SVGEGT.

The chain joins TRBV28 to TRBJ2-5; 7 bases align to TRBD1. The CDR3 is 15 residues long. The V gene end was trimmed by 3 bases and the J gene end by 1 base; junction bases not matched to a gene: 5. Germline CDR1 is MDHEN and CDR2 is SYDVKM. Here the CDR3 reads CASSFPGQFQETQYF. The DNA for the CDR3 is TGTGCCAGCAGTTTCCCGGGACAGTTCCAAGAGACCCAGTACTTC.

The genes are TRBV7-9 and TRBJ1-3; D is unclear. The CDR3 contains 13 residues. V gave up 5 bases and J gave up 4 bases, with 9 bases separating them. CDR1 is SEHNR and CDR2 is FQNEAQ in the germline V gene (reference sequence). CDR3 region: CASSMGLGNTIYF. CDR3 nucleotides: TGTGCCAGCAGCATGGGCTTGGGAAACACCATATATTTT.

The J gene is TRBJ2-1, the V gene TRBV7-2, with D maybe TRBD1 (6 bases). The CDR3 length is 14 residues. The V and J ends lost 0 bases and 6 bases respectively, with 9 bases between them. The germline gives CDR1 SGHTA, CDR2 FQGNSA. CDR3 in DNA: TGTGCCAGCAGCTTAGCGGGGGCCACCAATGAGCAGTTCTTC. Amino acid sequence: CASSLAGATNEQFF.

CDR3 region: CASSQTGGRDEQFF. The DNA of the CDR3 is TGTGCCAGCAGCCAAACCGGGGGAAGGGATGAGCAGTTCTTC. This chain links TRBV4-2 with TRBJ2-1, with D maybe TRBD2 (6 bases). Germline CDR1 is LGHNA and CDR2 is YNFKEQ. The V end lost 2 bases, the J end lost 8 bases, and 13 bases lay between the germline ends. This CDR3 has 14 amino acids.

The chain has TRBV11-2 and TRBJ2-1; 9 bases agree with TRBD2. Trimming cost V 1 base and J 16 bases; bases outside gene matches: 11. The CDR3 runs 14 residues. Germline V lookup: CDR1 SGHAT, CDR2 FQNNGV. For the CDR3, the DNA is TGTGCCAGCAGCTTAGGCTCGGCTAGCGGGGTTTGCTTCTTC. As protein: CASSLGSASGVCFF.

V gene TRBV12-5 combines with J gene TRBJ1-5, with D perhaps TRBD1 (6 bases). Deletions cut 5 bases from V and 1 base from J, with 12 bases between. Germline CDR1 is LGHNT and CDR2 is FRNRAP. This CDR3 region has 15 residues. The CDR3 here is CASGEQGESNQPQHF. As DNA, the CDR3 is TGTGCTAGTGGTGAACAGGGCGAGAGCAATCAGCCCCAGCATTTT.

The chain carries TRBV30 and TRBJ1-1; maybe TRBD1 (6 bases). Germline CDR1 GTSNPN, CDR2 SVGIG (reference sequence). Trimming took 0 bases from V and 4 from J, leaving 12 bases between them. The CDR3 is made up of 14 amino acids. CDR3 DNA sequence: TGTGCCTGGAGTGTAGGGGGGCCCCTCACTGAAGCTTTCTTT. The encoded protein is CAWSVGGPLTEAFF. Using reference TRBV30 and TRBJ1-1 for the parts outside the CDR3, the full variable domain is SQTIHQWPATLVQPVGSPLSLECTVEGTSNPNLYWYRQAAGRGLQLLFYSVGIGQISSEVPQNLSASRPQDRQFILSSKKLLLSDSGFYLCAWSVGGPLTEAFFGQGTRLTVV.

The chain employs TRBV4-1 and TRBJ1-5; D is ambiguous. The CDR3 covers 15 residues. V dropped 1 base and J dropped 0 bases, with 7 bases sitting between them. Per germline, CDR1 MGHRA and CDR2 YSYEKL. Written as DNA, the CDR3 is TGCGCCAGCAGCCAAGTCTCAAATAGCAATCAGCCCCAGCATTTT. Translation gives CASSQVSNSNQPQHF.

Worth noting for this clone: The junction shows a germline mismatch at one end, possibly a read error. The chain joins TRBV19 to TRBJ1-5; no clear D. CDR1 is LNHDA, CDR2 SQIVND, per germline (reference sequence). CDR3 length: 12 residues. Written as DNA, the CDR3 is TGTGCCAGTAGTATAGAAGCAGGTGCAAACCGTTTT. It specifies CASSIEAGANRF.

The rearrangement links TRBV7-6 to TRBJ2-7, with TRBD2 as a possible D gene (7 bases). CDR3 length: 15 amino acids. The V and J ends lost 1 base and 3 bases respectively, with 13 bases between them. Germline CDR1 is SGHVS and CDR2 is FNYEAQ. Here the CDR3 reads CASSLGRGPIYEQYF. The CDR3 DNA is TGTGCCAGCAGCTTAGGGCGGGGGCCAATCTACGAGCAGTACTTC.

The chain joins TRBV2 to TRBJ1-2; D is perhaps TRBD1 (6 bases). The germline V and J ends were trimmed by 1 base and 6 bases, with 9 bases remaining between them. This CDR3 comprises 13 residues. Germline V gives CDR1 SNHLY, CDR2 FYNNEI. CDR3 in amino acids: CASSEVRGNGYTF. The CDR3 DNA reads as TGTGCCAGCAGTGAAGTGAGGGGGAATGGCTACACCTTC. Full variable domain (outside the CDR3, taken from reference TRBV2 and TRBJ1-2): EPEVTQTPSHQVTQMGQEVILRCVPISNHLYFYWYRQILGQKVEFLVSFYNNEISEKSEIFDDQFSVERPDGSNFTLKIRSTKLEDSAMYFCASSEVRGNGYTFGSGTRLTVV.

This clone was seen more than once but under ten times. This chain connects TRBV28 to TRBJ1-2; tentative D call: TRBD1 (6 bases). The CDR3 has 13 amino acids. The germline V gene encodes CDR1 MDHEN and CDR2 SYDVKM. Deletions cut 5 bases from V and 8 bases from J, with 15 bases between. CDR3 sequence reads: CASSPTTGFGYTF. CDR3 nucleotide sequence: TGTGCCAGCAGTCCAACGACAGGATTCGGCTACACCTTC.

The genes are TRBV7-9 and TRBJ1-4; D call uncertain. Germline-derived CDR1 and CDR2 are SEHNR and FQNEAQ (reference sequence). CDR3 length: 14 residues. The V end was cut by 10 bases, the J end by 13 bases, with 25 bases between. CDR3: CAIDSQFYFGVLFF. The CDR3 coding sequence is TGTGCCATTGATTCCCAATTTTACTTTGGCGTACTGTTTTTT. The full variable domain, in which reference TRBV7-9 and TRBJ1-4 provide the parts outside the CDR3, is DTGVSQNPRHKITKRGQNVTFRCDPISEHNRLYWYRQTLGQGPEFLTYFQNEAQLEKSRLLSDRFSAERPKGSFSTLEIQRTEQGDSAMYLCAIDSQFYFGVLFFGSGTQLSVL.

This chain uses TRBV6-2 or TRBV6-3 with TRBJ2-2; TRBD1 aligns across 8 bases. There are 15 residues in the CDR3. Germline V gene data show CDR1 as MNHEY and CDR2 as SVGEGT. V shed 6 bases and J 4 bases; nucleotides not matched to a gene: 7. The CDR3 is CASSLTGETTGELFF. The CDR3, as DNA: TGTGCCAGCAGCCTGACAGGGGAGACCACCGGGGAGCTGTTTTTT.

V and J are TRBV5-5 and TRBJ1-2; a weak D match, TRBD1 (5 bases). CDR1 and CDR2 from the germline V gene are SGHKS and YYEKEE (reference sequence). The CDR3 extends over 14 amino acids. The V and J ends lost 5 bases and 5 bases respectively, with 16 bases between them. CDR3 DNA: TGTGCCAGCAGTCCAACGGGAGGGGATTATGGCTACACCTTC. Protein: CASSPTGGDYGYTF.

The chain employs TRBV5-5 and TRBJ1-2; a weak D match, TRBD1 (5 bases). With 4 bases removed from V and 5 bases from J, the gap between germline ends came to 15 bases. Germline loops: CDR1 SGHKS, CDR2 YYEKEE (reference sequence). CDR3 length: 14 amino acids. This CDR3 reads CASSVFGTDYGYTF. The CDR3 nucleotides are TGTGCCAGCAGCGTCTTTGGGACGGATTATGGCTACACCTTC. The whole variable domain, remainder taken from reference TRBV5-5 and TRBJ1-2, is DAGVTQSPTHLIKTRGQQVTLRCSPISGHKSVSWYQQVLGQGPQFIFQYYEKEERGRGNFPDRFSARQFPNYSSELNVNALLLGDSALYLCASSVFGTDYGYTFGSGTRLTVV.

This chain uses TRBV3-1 (or the pseudogene TRBV3-2) with TRBJ1-2, with D tentatively TRBD1 (5 bases). Trimming removed 4 bases at V and 3 bases at J, with 9 bases between. This CDR3 spans 13 amino acids. CDR1 and CDR2 (germline): LGHDT, YNNKEL (reference sequence). CDR3 region: CASSRLGDYGYTF. The CDR3 DNA sequence: TGTGCCAGCAGCCGGTTGGGGGACTATGGCTACACCTTC.

V is TRBV7-2 and J is TRBJ2-7; a weak D match, TRBD2 (6 bases). From germline, CDR1 is SGHTA and CDR2 FQGNSA. V was cut by 5 bases and J by 0 bases, with 14 bases left in between. This CDR3 is built from 15 residues. DNA for the CDR3: TGTGCCAGCAGCCCGGGGGTGCGGAGCTCCTACGAGCAGTACTTC. This encodes CASSPGVRSSYEQYF.

The rearrangement uses TRBV3-1 (or the pseudogene TRBV3-2) and TRBJ1-2; the D gene is possibly TRBD1 (6 bases). Deletions cut 7 bases from V and 10 bases from J, with 19 bases between. The CDR3 covers 13 residues. Germline values: CDR1 LGHDT, CDR2 YNNKEL (reference sequence). The CDR3 spells CASTFGTHGVYTF. CDR3 bases: TGTGCCAGCACCTTCGGGACACACGGGGTCTACACCTTC.